Listed here are 20 T cell receptor beta chains from one sample, sequenced in a study of blood T cell repertoires in COVID-19 (dated by TCRdb to 2018 to 2021). Library generation was performed with the immunoSEQ multiplex PCR assay. In TCRdb, the immuneACCESS table is reduced to in-frame sequences with V and J assigned. These tables do not hold every clone; where another copy was compared, an unresolved V gene accounts for under half, and the others remain unexplained. The sample has over 200,000 clones on record, less than 85% of them singletons. Roughly 7.8% of the sample belongs to the ten largest clones. Specimen: peripheral blood. The origin of the receptors is a woman aged 80 or older with COVID-19, enrolled during active disease.

This sequence joins TRBV7-9 and TRBJ1-6; weak D call: TRBD1 (5 bases). This CDR3 has 17 residues. From germline, CDR1 is SEHNR and CDR2 FQNEAQ (reference sequence). V was trimmed by 5 bases and J by 8 bases, leaving 22 bases between them. This CDR3 reads CASSPGGAYVGDSPLHF. The CDR3 coding sequence is TGTGCCAGCAGCCCCGGCGGGGCGTATGTAGGCGATTCACCCCTCCACTTT.

This sequence joins TRBV19 and TRBJ1-2; D is undetermined. The germline V gene encodes CDR1 LNHDA and CDR2 SQIVND (reference sequence). The CDR3 consists of 16 residues. The V end was cut by 7 bases, the J end by 8 bases, with 26 bases between. The CDR3 spells CASIPTSTGSSRGYTF. DNA for the CDR3: TGTGCCAGTATTCCTACCTCGACCGGGTCCTCAAGGGGCTACACCTTC.

The chain combines TRBV27 with TRBJ2-7, with D perhaps matching TRBD2 (7 bases). Germline V CDR1 and CDR2: MNHEY, SMNVEV (reference sequence). Trimming removed 1 base from V and 2 bases from J, with 9 bases in between. The length of the CDR3 is 14 residues. DNA for the CDR3: TGTGCCAGCAGTTTATTGGGGGGGCCCTACGAGCAGTACTTC. Residues: CASSLLGGPYEQYF.

The chain is built from TRBV5-1 and TRBJ2-1, with D hard to call. With 1 base removed from V and 9 bases from J, the gap between germline ends came to 14 bases. This CDR3 has 14 residues. Per the germline V gene, CDR1 is SGHRS and CDR2 is YFSETQ. Here the CDR3 DNA reads TGCGCCAGCAGCTTGACTACAAAGGCCTCTGAGCAGTTCTTC. Translated, it gives CASSLTTKASEQFF.

The V call is TRBV5-1, the J call TRBJ1-4; TRBD1 matches at 9 bases. Germline V gives CDR1 SGHRS, CDR2 YFSETQ. V lost 4 bases, J lost 3 bases, and 10 bases stayed unmatched. The CDR3 contains 17 residues. CDR3 amino acids: CASSVPRDRDANEKLFF. CDR3 DNA sequence: TGCGCCAGCAGCGTACCCCGGGACAGGGACGCTAATGAAAAACTGTTTTTT.

The chain uses TRBV28 and TRBJ2-1, with D possibly TRBD2 on 6 matching bases. Trimming removed 3 bases from V and 6 bases from J, with 15 bases in between. The CDR3 consists of 15 residues. CDR1 and CDR2 (germline): MDHEN, SYDVKM. The CDR3 reads CASSFVGGRFNEQFF. In DNA form, the CDR3 reads TGTGCCAGCAGTTTTGTAGGAGGGCGATTCAATGAGCAGTTCTTC. Supplemented by reference TRBV28 and TRBJ2-1, the full variable domain reads DVKVTQSSRYLVKRTGEKVFLECVQDMDHENMFWYRQDPGLGLRLIYFSYDVKMKEKGDIPEGYSVSREKKERFSLILESASTNQTSMYLCASSFVGGRFNEQFFGPGTRLTVL.

This clone was found a few times. CDR3 sequence: CASSLGGLSNQPQHF. The CDR3 nucleotides read TGCGCCAGCAGCTTGGGGGGCCTTAGCAATCAGCCCCAGCATTTT. V is TRBV5-1 and J is TRBJ1-5; tentatively, D is TRBD1 (5 bases). Germline V CDR1 and CDR2: SGHRS, YFSETQ. Trimming removed 0 bases at V and 0 bases at J, with 7 bases between. The CDR3 covers 15 residues.

The chain joins TRBV20-1 to TRBJ1-1, with unresolved D. The CDR3 loop spans 11 amino acids. Germline CDR1 reads DFQATT; CDR2 reads SNEGSKA (reference sequence). With 3 bases removed from V and 6 bases from J, the gap between germline ends came to 8 bases. The CDR3 DNA follows: TGCAGTGCTAGCTCCTGGCCTGAAGCTTTCTTT. It translates to CSASSWPEAFF.

The V and J genes are TRBV15 and TRBJ1-4, with no clear D. Germline V gene lookup returns CDR1 LNHNV and CDR2 YYDKDF (reference sequence). This CDR3 is built from 12 residues. Trimming removed 1 base from V and 8 bases from J, with 5 bases in between. The CDR3 loop is CATSRAGEKLFF. In DNA form, the CDR3 reads TGTGCCACCAGCAGAGCGGGGGAAAAACTGTTTTTT.

The rearrangement uses TRBV11-2 and TRBJ2-7, with 9 nucleotides matching TRBD1. V dropped 5 bases and J dropped 6; count of bases not matched to a gene: 11. The germline V gene has CDR1 SGHAT and CDR2 FQNNGV. The CDR3 is made up of 15 amino acids. The CDR3 DNA follows: TGTGCCAGCAGCACCCAGACAGGGGGAAATGGCGAGCAGTACTTC. It is translated as CASSTQTGGNGEQYF.

In nucleotides, the CDR3 is TGTGCCAGCAGCCCCCCCAGGGGACACTCCTACAATGAGCAGTTCTTC. Amino acids: CASSPPRGHSYNEQFF. This chain joins TRBV3-1 (or the pseudogene TRBV3-2) and TRBJ2-1; tentatively, D is TRBD1 (6 bases). The V end was cut by 4 bases, the J end by 0 bases, with 13 bases between. The length of the CDR3 is 16 residues. From germline, CDR1 is LGHDT and CDR2 YNNKEL (reference sequence).

The CDR3 sequence is CASSTGQLRNTEAFF. Written as DNA, the CDR3 is TGTGCCAGCAGTACGGGACAGCTTCGGAACACTGAAGCTTTCTTT. V and J are TRBV27 and TRBJ1-1; 7 bases map to TRBD1. The J segment lost 1 base and the V segment lost 5 bases, leaving 7 bases of the junction unmatched. Germline CDR1 MNHEY, CDR2 SMNVEV (reference sequence). The CDR3 loop spans 15 amino acids.

This CDR3 is CASSLYQRGAKDTQYF. The DNA for the CDR3 is TGCGCCAGCAGCTTGTATCAGCGGGGGGCTAAGGATACGCAGTATTTT. This rearrangement joins TRBV5-1 to TRBJ2-3, with 9 bases lining up with TRBD2. The CDR3 consists of 16 residues. From germline, CDR1 is SGHRS and CDR2 YFSETQ. The V gene end was trimmed by 1 base and the J gene end by 6 bases; junction bases not matched to a gene: 9.

The V and J genes are TRBV6-5 and TRBJ1-2; TRBD1 aligns across 10 bases. J gave up 1 base and V 5 bases, and 4 bases lay outside the gene matches. Germline CDR1 is MNHEY and CDR2 is SVGAGI. The CDR3 contains 15 residues. The CDR3 loop is CASSTRDRGNYGYTF. CDR3 in DNA: TGTGCCAGCAGTACCCGGGACAGGGGTAACTATGGCTACACCTTC.

The chain uses TRBV2 and TRBJ1-5, with D tentatively TRBD1 (5 bases). Between the trimmed V and J ends, which lost 3 bases and 4 bases, there was a span of 10 bases. CDR1 and CDR2 from the germline V gene are SNHLY and FYNNEI. CDR3 size: 14 residues. DNA for the CDR3: TGTGCCAGCAGTGACAGCTCAGGGAATCAGCCCCAGCATTTT. Its translation is CASSDSSGNQPQHF.

This chain connects TRBV3-1 (or the pseudogene TRBV3-2) to TRBJ1-1; D possibly corresponds to TRBD1 (6 bases). Trimming removed 8 bases from V and 8 bases from J, with 18 bases in between. This CDR3 comprises 13 residues. CDR1 is LGHDT, CDR2 YNNKEL, per germline (reference sequence). CDR3 protein: CASAQFPGTEAFF. The CDR3 bases are TGTGCCAGCGCCCAGTTCCCCGGGACAGAAGCTTTCTTT.

This chain connects TRBV19 to TRBJ1-3; perhaps TRBD1 as D (6 bases). The CDR3 covers 15 residues. V was clipped by 7 bases and J by 1 base, with 14 bases between them. Germline CDR1 is LNHDA and CDR2 is SQIVND (reference sequence). CDR3 sequence reads: CASKLQGGSGNTIYF. The CDR3 region has the DNA TGTGCCAGTAAACTACAGGGAGGGTCTGGAAACACCATATATTTT.

V gene TRBV2 combines with J gene TRBJ1-2, with a weak D call TRBD1 (5 bases). CDR1 and CDR2 from the germline V gene are SNHLY and FYNNEI. Trimming took 3 bases from V and 7 from J, leaving 9 bases between them. The CDR3 has 12 amino acids. CDR3 DNA: TGTGCCAGCAGTGATGGGGGGGGTGGCTACACCTTC. Protein sequence: CASSDGGGGYTF. Full variable domain (rest looked up from reference TRBV2 and TRBJ1-2): EPEVTQTPSHQVTQMGQEVILRCVPISNHLYFYWYRQILGQKVEFLVSFYNNEISEKSEIFDDQFSVERPDGSNFTLKIRSTKLEDSAMYFCASSDGGGGYTFGSGTRLTVV.

This chain connects TRBV6-5 to TRBJ1-2, with a weak D call TRBD1 (5 bases). CDR3 size: 15 residues. Germline V gene data show CDR1 as MNHEY and CDR2 as SVGAGI. Trimming pared 8 bases from V and 8 bases from J, leaving 24 bases between. In DNA form, the CDR3 reads TGTGCCAGCGCAGATGCGGGGGTTGGGGTCAGAGGCTACACCTTC. It is translated as CASADAGVGVRGYTF.

This clone was detected only once. CDR3 amino acids: CASSQAGLPNTEAFF. CDR3 DNA sequence: TGTGCCAGCAGCCAAGCCGGACTGCCGAACACTGAAGCTTTCTTT. This chain connects TRBV3-1 (or the pseudogene TRBV3-2) to TRBJ1-1; the D is unclear. This CDR3 is 15 amino acids long. Germline V lookup: CDR1 LGHDT, CDR2 YNNKEL (reference sequence). The V and J ends lost 1 base and 1 base respectively, with 10 bases between them.